This T cell receptor beta chain appears in the sequencing data of a study of graft-versus-host responses after intestinal transplantation. The V gene's germline CDR1 is SGHRS and CDR2 YFSETQ. This CDR3 comprises 12 residues. The V end was cut by 0 bases, the J end by 5 bases, with 5 bases between. Measured with immunoSEQ multiplex PCR; TCRdb has only the in-frame clones, and not every one. Among more than 80,000 clones listed, approximately 90% were seen once. Details on this clone: The antigen is undetermined.

The chain carries TRBV5-1 and TRBJ2-5; D is possibly TRBD1 (5 bases). The sequenced sample was unstimulated CD4+ T cells sorted from spleen or lymph node cells, obtained before transplant. This sequence was found in a human donor who was the organ donor for an intestinal transplant. The CDR3 coding sequence is TGCGCCAGCAGCTTGGACAGGGAGACCCAGTACTTC. It specifies CASSLDRETQYF.